This paragraph covers one TCR beta chain sequence. The antigen remains undetermined. In the authors' workflow: A classifier for distant metastasis in papillary thyroid cancer was constructed using CDR3 differences observed across clinicopathological groups. TCRdb re-called clones from the PCR reads using MiXCR. TCRdb's processing, not the authors' own work, is the source of the V and J calls. The data show over 14,000 clones, approximately 28% seen once. This entry belongs to a study of metastatic and nonmetastatic thyroid tumors. In the study overall: Both malignant and benign thyroid patients supplied peripheral blood and tumor or nodule tissue samples, across which the repertoires of these patients were then compared.

Patients had received no treatment of any kind before thyroid surgery. General study results and limits: Malignant thyroid tumors reportedly had TCR beta diversity that was significantly higher than in benign nodules, in blood and tumor.

The CDR3 length is 14 residues. V lost 9 bases and J lost 3, with 17 bases in between. The sequence was collected from a female donor with papillary thyroid cancer or a benign thyroid nodule (not recorded which). Some clones in this sample may be carry-over from other donors' samples. V gene TRBV12-3 or TRBV12-4 combines with J gene TRBJ1-1, with a tentative D call TRBD1 (5 bases). The sample consisted of tumor tissue. CDR3 protein: CARSPSTGYTEAFF. The CDR3 DNA is TGTGCCAGAAGCCCCAGTACAGGATACACTGAAGCTTTCTTT.